This TCR beta chain emerged from a study of shared clonotypes between healthy human individuals. Study-wide background: Donors consisted of two women and a few men between 18 and 49. General study results and limits: The study found lower generation probabilities in non-shared clonotypes than in those shared by all four donors.

CDR3 size: 15 residues. J gave up 4 bases and V 5 bases, and 10 bases lay outside the gene matches. Germline values: CDR1 LNHNV, CDR2 YYDKDF (reference sequence). In regard to this clone: Its antigen is unknown.

Each cell subset's genomic DNA was divided evenly among several immunoSEQ plates. The assay was immunoSEQ multiplex PCR, and TCRdb's table has in-frame clones only and misses some. The table includes around 2,000,000 clones, approximately 95% detected once. CD45RO-negative cells were positively selected for CCR7, leaving out terminally differentiated effector memory CD45RA+ cells. Those who donated were healthy HIV-negative adults, with no recent acute infections or vaccinations reported. The V and J genes are TRBV15 and TRBJ2-5; 7 nucleotides match TRBD2. The sequence derives from a man between 18 and 35 years old in good health. Sequencing was carried out using naive CD8+ T cells sorted from blood. This chain's CDR3 is CATSQRLAISETQYF. CDR3 DNA sequence: TGTGCCACCAGCCAAAGACTAGCAATATCAGAGACCCAGTACTTC.